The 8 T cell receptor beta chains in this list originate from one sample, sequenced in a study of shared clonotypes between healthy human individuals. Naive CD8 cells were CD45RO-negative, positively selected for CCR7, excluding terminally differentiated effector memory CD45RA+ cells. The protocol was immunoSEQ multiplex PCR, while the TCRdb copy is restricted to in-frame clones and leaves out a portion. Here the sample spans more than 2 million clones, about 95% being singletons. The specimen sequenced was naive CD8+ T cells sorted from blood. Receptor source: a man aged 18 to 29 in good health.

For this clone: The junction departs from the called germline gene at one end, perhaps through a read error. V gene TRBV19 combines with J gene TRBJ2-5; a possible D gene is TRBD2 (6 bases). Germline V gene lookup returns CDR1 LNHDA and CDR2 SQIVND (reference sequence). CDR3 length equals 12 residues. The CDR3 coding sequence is TGTGCCAGCAGTACCGGGGGAGAGACCCAGTACTTC. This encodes CASSTGGETQYF.

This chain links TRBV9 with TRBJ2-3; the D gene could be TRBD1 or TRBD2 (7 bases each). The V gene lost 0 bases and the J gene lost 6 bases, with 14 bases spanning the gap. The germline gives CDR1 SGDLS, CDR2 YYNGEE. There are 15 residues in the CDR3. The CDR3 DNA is TGTGCCAGCAGCGTAGATGGGGGAGGGGGCGATACGCAGTATTTT. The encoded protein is CASSVDGGGGDTQYF.

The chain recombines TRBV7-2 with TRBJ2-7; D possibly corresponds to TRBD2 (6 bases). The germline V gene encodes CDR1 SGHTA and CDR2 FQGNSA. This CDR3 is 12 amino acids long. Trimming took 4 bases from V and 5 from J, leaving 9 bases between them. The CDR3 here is CASSSTGDEQYF. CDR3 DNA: TGTGCCAGCAGCTCCACGGGGGACGAGCAGTACTTC. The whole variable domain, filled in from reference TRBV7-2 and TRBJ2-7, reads GAGVSQSPSNKVTEKGKDVELRCDPISGHTALYWYRQSLGQGLEFLIYFQGNSAPDKSGLPSDRFSAERTGGSVSTLTIQRTQQEDSAVYLCASSSTGDEQYFGPGTRLTVT.

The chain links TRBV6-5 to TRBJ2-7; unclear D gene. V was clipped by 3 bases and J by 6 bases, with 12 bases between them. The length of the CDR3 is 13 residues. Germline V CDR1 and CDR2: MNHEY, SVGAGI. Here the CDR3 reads CASSYTAMGEQYF. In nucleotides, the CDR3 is TGTGCCAGCAGTTATACGGCCATGGGCGAGCAGTACTTC.

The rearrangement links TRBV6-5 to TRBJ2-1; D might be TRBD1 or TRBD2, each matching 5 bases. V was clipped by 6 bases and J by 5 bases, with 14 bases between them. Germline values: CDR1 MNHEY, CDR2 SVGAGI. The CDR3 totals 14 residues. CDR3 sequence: CASRVRGPNNEQFF. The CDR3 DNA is TGTGCCAGCAGGGTGAGGGGACCAAACAATGAGCAGTTCTTC.

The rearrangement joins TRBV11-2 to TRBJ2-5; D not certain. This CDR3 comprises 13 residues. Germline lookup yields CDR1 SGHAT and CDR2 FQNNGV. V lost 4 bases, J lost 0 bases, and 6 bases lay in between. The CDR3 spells CASSSWDQETQYF. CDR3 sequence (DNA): TGTGCCAGCAGCTCGTGGGACCAAGAGACCCAGTACTTC.

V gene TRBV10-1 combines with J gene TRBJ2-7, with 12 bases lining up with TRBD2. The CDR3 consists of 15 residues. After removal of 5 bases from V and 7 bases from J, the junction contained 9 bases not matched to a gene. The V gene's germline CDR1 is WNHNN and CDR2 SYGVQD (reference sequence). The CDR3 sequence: CASSLLAGGPYEQYF. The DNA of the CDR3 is TGCGCCAGCAGTCTTCTAGCGGGAGGGCCTTATGAGCAGTACTTC.

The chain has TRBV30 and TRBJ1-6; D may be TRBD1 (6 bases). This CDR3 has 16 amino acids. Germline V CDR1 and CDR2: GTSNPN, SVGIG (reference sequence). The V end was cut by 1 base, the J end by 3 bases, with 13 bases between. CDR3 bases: TGTGCCTGGAGTGCCCCCGGGGGCCTCTATAATTCACCCCTCCACTTT. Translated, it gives CAWSAPGGLYNSPLHF.